This record concerns one T cell receptor beta chain sequence. The target antigen is unknown. A multiplex PCR was run with 60 Vbeta primers and 13 Jbeta primers. Generated by immunoSEQ multiplex PCR, the TCRdb table keeps only in-frame clones and is missing some. The table has approximately 180,000 clones, 77% seen once. J was trimmed by 4 bases and V by 6 bases; bases with no gene match: 8. The length of the CDR3 is 17 residues. The germline V gene has CDR1 MDHEN and CDR2 SYDVKM. Healthy bone marrow donors made up the donors. Nominal health characterized the donors when sampled, though unrecorded immune exposures were likely. This entry belongs to a study of cytomegalovirus exposure and HLA in healthy donors. Study results and caveats: V- and J-gene trimming in TCR beta was tied to a missense DCLRE1C variant by an analysis performed later. Reported performance of the classifier showed diagnosis of cytomegalovirus status with high specificity and sensitivity.

V usage is TRBV28 and J usage is TRBJ2-1, with 14 positions matching TRBD2. Sequenced input: PBMCs. The clonotype was recovered from a woman in her fifties or sixties in good health and CMV-seropositive. Here the CDR3 reads CASSRLAGGRVYNEQFF. For the CDR3, the DNA is TGTGCCAGCAGCAGACTAGCGGGAGGGAGGGTATACAATGAGCAGTTCTTC. The variable domain in full, with the rest retrieved from reference TRBV28 and TRBJ2-1, is DVKVTQSSRYLVKRTGEKVFLECVQDMDHENMFWYRQDPGLGLRLIYFSYDVKMKEKGDIPEGYSVSREKKERFSLILESASTNQTSMYLCASSRLAGGRVYNEQFFGPGTRLTVL.